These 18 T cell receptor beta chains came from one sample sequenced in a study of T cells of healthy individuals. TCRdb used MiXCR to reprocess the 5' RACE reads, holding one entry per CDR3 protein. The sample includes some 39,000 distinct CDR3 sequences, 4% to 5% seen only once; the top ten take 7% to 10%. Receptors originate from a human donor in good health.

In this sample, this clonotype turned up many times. The CDR3, as DNA: TGCAGTGCTAGTCATCGCAATCAGCCCCAGCATTTT. As protein: CSASHRNQPQHF. The J gene is TRBJ1-5, the V gene TRBV20-1; no clear D gene. The CDR3 has 12 residues. The V gene lost 3 bases and the J gene lost 2 bases, with 5 bases spanning the gap. The V gene's germline CDR1 is DFQATT and CDR2 SNEGSKA (reference sequence).

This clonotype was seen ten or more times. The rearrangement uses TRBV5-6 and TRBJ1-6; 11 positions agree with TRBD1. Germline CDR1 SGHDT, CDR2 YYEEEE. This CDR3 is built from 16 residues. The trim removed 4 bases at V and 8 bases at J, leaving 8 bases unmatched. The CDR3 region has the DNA TGTGCCAGCAGCGCGGACAGGGGGCGAGGAGATTCACCCCTCCACTTT. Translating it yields CASSADRGRGDSPLHF.

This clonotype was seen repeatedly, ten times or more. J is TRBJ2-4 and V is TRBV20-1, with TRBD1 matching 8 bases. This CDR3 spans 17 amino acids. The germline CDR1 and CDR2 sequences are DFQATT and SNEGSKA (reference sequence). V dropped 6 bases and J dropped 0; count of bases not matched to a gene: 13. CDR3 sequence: CSASDRGPDTAKNIQYF. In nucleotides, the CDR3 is TGCAGTGCCTCAGACAGGGGCCCCGACACAGCCAAAAACATTCAGTACTTC.

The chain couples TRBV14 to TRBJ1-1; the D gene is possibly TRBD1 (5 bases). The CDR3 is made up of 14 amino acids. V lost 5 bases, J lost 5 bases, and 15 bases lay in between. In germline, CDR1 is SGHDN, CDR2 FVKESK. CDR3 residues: CASSAGLRDTEAFF. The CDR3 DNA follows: TGTGCCAGCAGCGCAGGGCTTCGAGATACTGAAGCTTTCTTT.

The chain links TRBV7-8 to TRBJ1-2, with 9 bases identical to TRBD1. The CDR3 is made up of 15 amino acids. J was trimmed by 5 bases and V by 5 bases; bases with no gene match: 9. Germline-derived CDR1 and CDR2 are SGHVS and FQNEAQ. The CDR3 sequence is CASSPLTGTGYGYTF. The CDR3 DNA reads TGTGCCAGCAGCCCCCTAACCGGGACAGGGTATGGCTACACCTTC.

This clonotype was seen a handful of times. In nucleotides, the CDR3 is TGTGCCAGCAGCCAAGAAGGATTGGGGGGCCGAGTGTACGAGCAGTACTTC. Protein: CASSQEGLGGRVYEQYF. The J gene is TRBJ2-7, the V gene TRBV3-1; perhaps D is TRBD1 or TRBD2 (6 bases each). The CDR3 covers 17 residues. Germline CDR1 and CDR2: LGHDT and YNNKEL (reference sequence). V gave up 0 bases and J gave up 4 bases, with 19 bases separating them.

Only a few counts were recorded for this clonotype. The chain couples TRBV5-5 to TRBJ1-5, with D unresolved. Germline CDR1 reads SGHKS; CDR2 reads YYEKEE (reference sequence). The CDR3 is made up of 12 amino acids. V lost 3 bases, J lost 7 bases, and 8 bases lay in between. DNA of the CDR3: TGTGCCAGCAGCTCTGGAACCCAGCCCCAGCATTTT. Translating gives CASSSGTQPQHF. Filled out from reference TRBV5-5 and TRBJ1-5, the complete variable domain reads DAGVTQSPTHLIKTRGQQVTLRCSPISGHKSVSWYQQVLGQGPQFIFQYYEKEERGRGNFPDRFSARQFPNYSSELNVNALLLGDSALYLCASSSGTQPQHFGDGTRLSIL.

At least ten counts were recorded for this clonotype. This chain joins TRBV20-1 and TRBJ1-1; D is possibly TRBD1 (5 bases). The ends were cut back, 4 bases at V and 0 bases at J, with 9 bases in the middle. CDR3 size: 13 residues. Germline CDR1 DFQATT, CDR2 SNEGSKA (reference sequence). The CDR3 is CSATVTVNTEAFF. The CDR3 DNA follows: TGCAGTGCTACCGTGACAGTGAACACTGAAGCTTTCTTT.

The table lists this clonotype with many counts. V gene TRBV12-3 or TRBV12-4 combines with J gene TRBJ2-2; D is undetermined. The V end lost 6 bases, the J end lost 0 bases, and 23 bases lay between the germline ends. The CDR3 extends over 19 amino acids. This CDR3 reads CASRARPFVADANTGELFF. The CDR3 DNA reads TGTGCCAGCAGAGCCCGCCCTTTCGTTGCGGACGCGAACACCGGGGAGCTGTTTTTT.

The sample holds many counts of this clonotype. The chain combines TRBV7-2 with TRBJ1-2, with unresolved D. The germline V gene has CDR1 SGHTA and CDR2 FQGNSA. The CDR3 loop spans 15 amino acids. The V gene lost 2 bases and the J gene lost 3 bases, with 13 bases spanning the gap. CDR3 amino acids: CASSLFRTPDYGYTF. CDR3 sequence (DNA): TGTGCCAGCAGCTTATTCCGAACCCCCGACTATGGCTACACCTTC.

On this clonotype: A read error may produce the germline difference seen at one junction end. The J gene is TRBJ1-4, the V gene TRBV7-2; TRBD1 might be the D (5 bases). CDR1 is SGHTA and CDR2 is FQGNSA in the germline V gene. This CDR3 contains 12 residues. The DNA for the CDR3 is TGTGCCAGCAGCTCCGTCCCGGGGGAGAGGGTTTTT. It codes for CASSSVPGERVF.

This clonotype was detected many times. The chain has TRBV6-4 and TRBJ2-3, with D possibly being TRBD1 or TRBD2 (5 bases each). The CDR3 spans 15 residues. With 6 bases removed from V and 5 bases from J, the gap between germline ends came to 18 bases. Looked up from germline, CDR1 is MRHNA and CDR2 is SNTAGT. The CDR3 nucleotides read TGTGCCAGCAGCCCGGGTACCAGGGACCAAGATACGCAGTATTTT. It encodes CASSPGTRDQDTQYF.

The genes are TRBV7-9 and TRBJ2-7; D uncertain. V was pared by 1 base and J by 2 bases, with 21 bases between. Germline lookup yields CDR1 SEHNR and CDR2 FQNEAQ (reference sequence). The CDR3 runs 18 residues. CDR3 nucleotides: TGTGCCAGCAGCTTAGGTGGCTACCGAGCCGGTTTTCCCTACGAGCAGTACTTC. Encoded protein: CASSLGGYRAGFPYEQYF.

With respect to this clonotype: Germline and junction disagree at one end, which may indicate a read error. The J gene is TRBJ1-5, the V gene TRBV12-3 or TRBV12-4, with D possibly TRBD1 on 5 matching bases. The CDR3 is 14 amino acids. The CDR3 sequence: CASSFSGSNQPRHF. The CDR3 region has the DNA TGTGCCAGCAGTTTTTCAGGGAGCAATCAGCCCCGGCATTTT.

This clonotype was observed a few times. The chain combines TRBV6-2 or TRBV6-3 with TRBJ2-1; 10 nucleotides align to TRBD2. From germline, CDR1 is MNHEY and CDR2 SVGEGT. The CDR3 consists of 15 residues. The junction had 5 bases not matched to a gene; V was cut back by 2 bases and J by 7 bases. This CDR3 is CASSYRSGLANEQFF. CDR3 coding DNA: TGTGCCAGCAGTTACCGGTCGGGACTAGCGAATGAGCAGTTCTTC.

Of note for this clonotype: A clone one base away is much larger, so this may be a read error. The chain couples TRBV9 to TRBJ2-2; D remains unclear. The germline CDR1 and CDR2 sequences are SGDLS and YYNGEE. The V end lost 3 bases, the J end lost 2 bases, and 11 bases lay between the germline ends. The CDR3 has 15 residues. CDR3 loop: CASSDRWGNTGELFF. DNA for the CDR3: TGTGCCAGCAGCGACAGATGGGGAAACACCGGGGAGCTGTTTTTT.

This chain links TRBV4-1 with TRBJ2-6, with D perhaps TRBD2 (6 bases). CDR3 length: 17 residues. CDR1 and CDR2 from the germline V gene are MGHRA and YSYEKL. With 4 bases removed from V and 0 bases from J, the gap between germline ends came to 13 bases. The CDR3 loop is CASSRAAGASGANVLTF. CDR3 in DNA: TGCGCCAGCAGCCGAGCAGCGGGCGCCTCTGGGGCCAACGTCCTGACTTTC.

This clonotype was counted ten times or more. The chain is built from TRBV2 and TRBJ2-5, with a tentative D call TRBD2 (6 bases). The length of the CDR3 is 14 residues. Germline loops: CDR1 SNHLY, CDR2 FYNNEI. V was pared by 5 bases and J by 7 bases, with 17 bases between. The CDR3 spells CASSPGAGMGTQYF. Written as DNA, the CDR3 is TGTGCCAGCAGTCCTGGGGCGGGGATGGGGACCCAGTACTTC.